The 23 T cell receptor beta chains below were found in one sample sequenced in a study of blood T cell repertoires in COVID-19. TCRdb's copy holds only in-frame clones and misses some; the assay was immunoSEQ multiplex PCR. The sample yields some 100,000 clones, over 75% seen once. Sequencing was carried out using peripheral blood. Receptor source: a human donor in a cohort sampled during active COVID-19.

The J gene is TRBJ2-7, the V gene TRBV5-1; 11 bases are shared with TRBD1. The trim removed 4 bases at V and 3 bases at J, leaving 6 bases unmatched. Germline loops: CDR1 SGHRS, CDR2 YFSETQ. There are 15 residues in the CDR3. CDR3 nucleotide sequence: TGCGCCAGCAGCCCCGGGGGGACAGGGGGCTACGAGCAGTACTTC. Translation: CASSPGGTGGYEQYF.

The CDR3 DNA sequence: TGTGCCTGGAGTGTTCGAAGGGGGCGCCGAGGGGCGGGAAGTGAAGCTTTCTTT. The encoded protein is CAWSVRRGRRGAGSEAFF. The rearrangement joins TRBV30 to TRBJ1-1; 7 bases fit TRBD1. The V gene end was trimmed by 0 bases and the J gene end by 7 bases; junction bases not matched to a gene: 20. Germline values: CDR1 GTSNPN, CDR2 SVGIG (reference sequence). The CDR3 is 18 amino acids.

The chain recombines TRBV24-1 with TRBJ2-5; 11 bases map to TRBD2. The germline CDR1 and CDR2 sequences are KGHDR and SFDVKD. The length of the CDR3 is 15 residues. V was clipped by 3 bases and J by 3 bases; unmatched bases: 2. This chain's CDR3 is CATSDPGLAEETQYF. The DNA for the CDR3 is TGTGCCACCAGTGATCCGGGACTAGCGGAAGAGACCCAGTACTTC.

This clone is a singleton in its sample. The chain is built from TRBV18 and TRBJ2-2; the D gene is possibly TRBD1 (5 bases). V was cut by 3 bases and J by 4 bases, with 9 bases left in between. CDR1 and CDR2 (germline): KGHSH, LQKENI. The CDR3 extends over 14 amino acids. The CDR3 sequence: CASSPGQTTGELFF. In DNA, the CDR3 is TGTGCCAGCTCACCGGGGCAGACCACCGGGGAGCTGTTTTTT.

The rearrangement uses TRBV2 and TRBJ2-1; 10 bases are a match to TRBD1. The CDR3 loop spans 17 amino acids. In germline, CDR1 is SNHLY, CDR2 FYNNEI. Trimming removed 5 bases from V and 8 bases from J; junction bases left unmatched: 15. Here the CDR3 reads CASSLDRGRPKIDEQFF. Here the CDR3 DNA reads TGTGCCAGCAGTTTGGACAGGGGGAGACCCAAAATAGATGAGCAGTTCTTC.

This clone was observed a handful of times. The V gene is TRBV5-8, the J gene TRBJ2-7, with D uncertain. The CDR3 covers 15 residues. V dropped 1 base and J dropped 3 bases, with 14 bases sitting between them. Germline values: CDR1 SGHTS, CDR2 YDEGEE. The CDR3 region has the DNA TGTGCCAGCAGCTTGCCGGCCAGCCCGGGCTACGAGCAGTACTTC. Translation gives CASSLPASPGYEQYF.

In DNA, the CDR3 is TGCGCCAGCAGCCCAATGATTGGGACAGGGGAAAGCTCCTACAATGAGCAGTTCTTC. Translating it yields CASSPMIGTGESSYNEQFF. The chain combines TRBV4-3 with TRBJ2-1; 10 nucleotides agree with TRBD1. The CDR3 sequence is 19 residues long. Germline CDR1 LGHNA, CDR2 YSLEER. V trimming: 4 bases; J trimming: 0 bases; junction bases outside the gene matches: 12.

The chain couples TRBV18 to TRBJ1-5, with D unresolved. This CDR3 spans 13 amino acids. Trimming took off 2 bases at V and 7 bases at J, with 9 bases between the two ends. From germline, CDR1 is KGHSH and CDR2 LQKENI. The CDR3 DNA reads as TGTGCCAGCTCACCAAGGTCGGGACAGCCCCAGCATTTT. Translated: CASSPRSGQPQHF.

The rearrangement links TRBV4-1 to TRBJ2-5; a possible D gene is TRBD1 (5 bases). This CDR3 has 15 amino acids. V was clipped by 1 base and J by 5 bases, with 14 bases between them. Germline V CDR1 and CDR2: MGHRA, YSYEKL. CDR3 protein: CASSQGSSQGETQYF. Written as DNA, the CDR3 is TGCGCCAGCAGCCAAGGTAGTAGTCAGGGTGAGACCCAGTACTTC.

The genes are TRBV11-2 and TRBJ1-6; 7 bases agree with TRBD1. With V trimmed by 4 bases and J by 9 bases, 9 bases remained unmatched. CDR1 and CDR2 (germline): SGHAT, FQNNGV. The CDR3 spans 15 residues. This chain's CDR3 is CASSSLTGIGSPLHF. As DNA, the CDR3 is TGTGCCAGCAGCTCTTTGACAGGGATCGGTTCACCCCTCCACTTT.

This rearrangement joins TRBV7-3 to TRBJ1-2; D not certain. The CDR3 is 13 amino acids. Germline lookup yields CDR1 SGHTA and CDR2 FQGTGA. Trimming removed 5 bases at V and 0 bases at J, with 7 bases between. This CDR3 is CASSARANYGYTF. The CDR3 DNA reads as TGTGCCAGCAGCGCCCGAGCTAACTATGGCTACACCTTC.

This clone has a single count. The chain links TRBV12-3 or TRBV12-4 to TRBJ2-7; 8 bases align to TRBD1. CDR3 size: 13 residues. V gave up 6 bases and J gave up 2 bases; unmatched junction bases: 3. As DNA, the CDR3 is TGTGCCAGCAGCGGACAGGGAACCTACGAGCAGTACTTC. Protein product: CASSGQGTYEQYF.

Here the CDR3 reads CASSTGGTRGEKLFF. The CDR3 DNA reads as TGCGCCAGCAGCACCGGAGGGACTAGGGGTGAAAAACTGTTTTTT. The chain combines TRBV5-1 with TRBJ1-4, with D tentatively TRBD1 (5 bases). The V gene lost 4 bases and the J gene lost 7 bases, with 17 bases spanning the gap. The CDR3 runs to 15 residues. Germline-derived CDR1 and CDR2 are SGHRS and YFSETQ.

V is TRBV5-1 and J is TRBJ1-5, with 8 positions matching TRBD1. Per the germline V gene, CDR1 is SGHRS and CDR2 is YFSETQ. CDR3 size: 14 residues. Unmatched junction bases numbered 6, after V lost 4 bases and J lost 6 bases. In DNA form, the CDR3 reads TGCGCCAGCAGCCCTCAGGGGGCAGGTCAGCCCCAGCATTTT. Protein: CASSPQGAGQPQHF.

This CDR3 is CASGGARYGYTF. DNA for the CDR3: TGTGCCAGCGGGGGGGCCCGCTATGGCTACACCTTC. The chain uses TRBV28 and TRBJ1-2, with D possibly being TRBD1 (6 bases). V was trimmed by 8 bases and J by 4 bases, leaving 11 bases between them. This CDR3 has 12 amino acids. Germline CDR1 MDHEN, CDR2 SYDVKM.

This clone occurred a few times. The chain is built from TRBV18 and TRBJ1-3; no reliable D call. The CDR3 consists of 16 residues. Germline CDR1 reads KGHSH; CDR2 reads LQKENI. The V end lost 3 bases, the J end lost 0 bases, and 12 bases lay between the germline ends. The CDR3 loop is CASSPSLGISGNTIYF. The CDR3 DNA is TGTGCCAGCTCACCCTCACTAGGGATCTCTGGAAACACCATATATTTT.

V usage is TRBV27 and J usage is TRBJ2-5; TRBD2 matches 11 bases. The J segment lost 0 bases and the V segment lost 8 bases, leaving 5 bases of the junction unmatched. CDR3 length equals 15 residues. CDR1 and CDR2 (germline): MNHEY, SMNVEV (reference sequence). As DNA, the CDR3 is TGTGCCAGCCGCCTAGCGGGGGGCAACCAAGAGACCCAGTACTTC. Translating gives CASRLAGGNQETQYF.

The chain employs TRBV2 and TRBJ1-2; D ambiguous. Trimming cost V 3 bases and J 3 bases, with 14 bases left between them. The CDR3 extends over 15 amino acids. CDR1 is SNHLY and CDR2 is FYNNEI in the germline V gene. CDR3 sequence: CASSDGVAGHYGYTF. The CDR3, as DNA: TGTGCCAGCAGTGACGGGGTGGCAGGACACTATGGCTACACCTTC. The full variable domain, completed using reference TRBV2 and TRBJ1-2, is EPEVTQTPSHQVTQMGQEVILRCVPISNHLYFYWYRQILGQKVEFLVSFYNNEISEKSEIFDDQFSVERPDGSNFTLKIRSTKLEDSAMYFCASSDGVAGHYGYTFGSGTRLTVV.

Only a few counts were recorded for this clone. V and J are TRBV28 and TRBJ2-3, with D hard to call. The germline V gene has CDR1 MDHEN and CDR2 SYDVKM. This CDR3 spans 17 amino acids. The V gene lost 5 bases and the J gene lost 1 base, with 19 bases spanning the gap. CDR3 sequence (DNA): TGTGCCAGCAGTACCGCGGTTGCCTTACGGGGCACAGATACGCAGTATTTT. This codes for CASSTAVALRGTDTQYF.

The J gene is TRBJ2-7, the V gene TRBV7-9, with a weak D call TRBD2 (6 bases). The CDR3 length is 15 residues. The germline V gene has CDR1 SEHNR and CDR2 FQNEAQ (reference sequence). The V and J ends lost 5 bases and 3 bases respectively, with 17 bases between them. The CDR3 sequence is CASSGGSASFYEQYF. The DNA of the CDR3 is TGTGCCAGCAGCGGGGGGTCTGCGAGTTTCTACGAGCAGTACTTC.

The genes are TRBV19 and TRBJ2-5; D is perhaps TRBD1 (6 bases). The CDR3 loop spans 13 amino acids. V shed 6 bases and J shed 2 bases, with 10 bases lying between them. The germline gives CDR1 LNHDA, CDR2 SQIVND (reference sequence). The CDR3: CASRGQTQETQYF. Written as DNA, the CDR3 is TGTGCCAGTAGGGGACAAACACAAGAGACCCAGTACTTC.

The rearrangement joins TRBV18 to TRBJ1-5; the D gene is possibly TRBD1 (5 bases). V shed 3 bases and J shed 0 bases, with 9 bases lying between them. The CDR3 is made up of 15 amino acids. Germline CDR1 is KGHSH and CDR2 is LQKENI. The CDR3 region has the DNA TGTGCCAGCTCACCTCGACAGTATAGCAATCAGCCCCAGCATTTT. Translated: CASSPRQYSNQPQHF.

This clone was picked up one time. J is TRBJ1-4 and V is TRBV3-1 (or the pseudogene TRBV3-2); maybe TRBD1 (6 bases). Germline CDR1 is LGHDT and CDR2 is YNNKEL (reference sequence). The CDR3 consists of 15 residues. The V end was cut by 4 bases, the J end by 4 bases, with 13 bases between. This CDR3 is CASSLRQAFNEKLFF. As DNA, the CDR3 is TGTGCCAGCAGCCTTAGACAGGCCTTTAATGAAAAACTGTTTTTT.